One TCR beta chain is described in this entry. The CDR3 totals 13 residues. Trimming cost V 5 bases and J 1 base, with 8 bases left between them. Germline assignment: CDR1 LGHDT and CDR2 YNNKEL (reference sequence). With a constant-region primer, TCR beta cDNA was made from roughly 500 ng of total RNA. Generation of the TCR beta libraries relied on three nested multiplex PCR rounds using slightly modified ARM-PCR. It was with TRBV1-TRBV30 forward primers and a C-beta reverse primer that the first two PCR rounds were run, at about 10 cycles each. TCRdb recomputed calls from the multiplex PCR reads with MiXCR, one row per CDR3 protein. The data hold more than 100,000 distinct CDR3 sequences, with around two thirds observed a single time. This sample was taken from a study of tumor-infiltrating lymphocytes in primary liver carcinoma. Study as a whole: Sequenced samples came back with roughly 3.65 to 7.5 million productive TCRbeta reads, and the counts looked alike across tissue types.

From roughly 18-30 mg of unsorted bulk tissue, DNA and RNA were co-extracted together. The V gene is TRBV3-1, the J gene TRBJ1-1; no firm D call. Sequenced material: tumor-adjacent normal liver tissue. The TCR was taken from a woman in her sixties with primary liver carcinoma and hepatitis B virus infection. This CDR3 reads CASSSYKNTEAFF. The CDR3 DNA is TGTGCCAGCAGCTCATACAAGAACACTGAAGCTTTCTTT.